The clone carrying this T cell receptor (beta chain) was seen ten or more times. Its antigen is not identified. The data stem from a study of blood T cells in healthy people across ages. Points from the study as a whole: Correlation between TCR beta diversity and naive T cell percentage was strong. Roughly linear age-related decline in beta diversity appeared, significant by age about 40.

A sample-barcoded 5' primer and a J-beta primer mix were used in a second PCR of roughly 7 to 11 cycles. All cDNA molecules were each tagged by a template-switch adaptor with 12 random nucleotides. TCRdb passed the 5' RACE reads through MiXCR, listing each CDR3 protein once. This table holds just under 900,000 distinct CDR3 sequences, roughly 26% found once. The V gene lost 3 bases and the J gene lost 8 bases, with 5 bases spanning the gap. This CDR3 comprises 12 residues. The gene calls are TRBV12-3 or TRBV12-4 and TRBJ1-6; the D gene is possibly TRBD1 (5 bases). Sequenced sample: blood. The origin of this receptor is a woman older than 75 in good health. CDR3 DNA: TGTGCCAGCAGTTTCAGGGATTCACCCCTCCACTTT. It is translated as CASSFRDSPLHF.